The 24 T cell receptor beta chains given below trace back to one sample, sequenced in a study of blood T cell repertoires in COVID-19. Generated by immunoSEQ multiplex PCR, the TCRdb table keeps only in-frame clones and is missing some. The table lists around 100,000 clones, 87% of them singletons, with just over 3% in the top ten. Sequenced: peripheral blood. The receptors stem from a man aged 45 to 65 in a cohort sampled during active COVID-19.

This chain connects TRBV7-8 to TRBJ1-1; 8 positions agree with TRBD1. V was pared by 5 bases and J by 0 bases, with 20 bases of the junction left unmatched. The germline gives CDR1 SGHVS, CDR2 FQNEAQ. There are 20 residues in the CDR3. The CDR3: CASSQTGAGFIGPVNTEAFF. CDR3 sequence (DNA): TGTGCCAGCAGCCAGACAGGGGCAGGGTTTATAGGGCCCGTGAACACTGAAGCTTTCTTT.

The V gene is TRBV6-5, the J gene TRBJ1-6; D is ambiguous. V lost 6 bases to trimming and J lost 7 bases, with 13 bases between them. The CDR3 covers 14 residues. Germline V gene data show CDR1 as MNHEY and CDR2 as SVGAGI. CDR3 nucleotides: TGTGCCAGCAGGTTGGAGGGATCCAATTCACCCCTCCACTTT. It translates to CASRLEGSNSPLHF.

The rearrangement links TRBV5-4 to TRBJ1-2; no firm D call. The CDR3 is 14 amino acids. Germline CDR1 reads SGHNT; CDR2 reads YYREEE (reference sequence). With 4 bases removed from V and 0 bases from J, the gap between germline ends came to 10 bases. The CDR3 coding sequence is TGTGCCAGCAGCCCTGCCACAGCTAACTATGGCTACACCTTC. As protein: CASSPATANYGYTF. The full variable domain, in which reference TRBV5-4 and TRBJ1-2 provide the parts outside the CDR3, is ETGVTQSPTHLIKTRGQQVTLRCSSQSGHNTVSWYQQALGQGPQFIFQYYREEENGRGNFPPRFSGLQFPNYSSELNVNALELDDSALYLCASSPATANYGYTFGSGTRLTVV.

This rearrangement joins TRBV5-1 to TRBJ2-3; D perhaps matches TRBD2 (5 bases). The CDR3 consists of 14 residues. Deletions cut 0 bases from V and 3 bases from J, with 8 bases between. Germline values: CDR1 SGHRS, CDR2 YFSETQ. The CDR3 loop reads CASSLGEKTDTQYF. The CDR3 region has the DNA TGCGCCAGCAGCTTGGGGGAGAAGACAGATACGCAGTATTTT.

The rearrangement uses TRBV11-2 and TRBJ2-1; 7 positions match TRBD2. In germline, CDR1 is SGHAT, CDR2 FQNNGV. The CDR3 totals 15 residues. V lost 5 bases to trimming and J lost 4 bases; unmatched junction nucleotides: 8. CDR3: CASSPRWGGYNEQFF. The CDR3 nucleotides read TGTGCCAGCAGCCCCCGGTGGGGGGGGTACAATGAGCAGTTCTTC.

The CDR3 DNA is TGTGCCAGCAGCCCCCGATCACAGGGGACAAACATTCAGTACTTC. Its translation is CASSPRSQGTNIQYF. The rearrangement links TRBV7-8 to TRBJ2-4; 7 bases agree with TRBD1. Germline-derived CDR1 and CDR2 are SGHVS and FQNEAQ. J gave up 6 bases and V 5 bases, and 10 bases lay outside the gene matches. This CDR3 region has 15 residues.

The rearrangement joins TRBV6-2 or TRBV6-3 to TRBJ2-4; the match to TRBD2 covers 8 bases. The V gene's germline CDR1 is MNHEY and CDR2 SVGEGT. The junction had 9 bases not matched to a gene; V was cut back by 4 bases and J by 1 base. CDR3 size: 17 residues. The CDR3 protein is CASSSLGAGGAKNIQYF. The DNA for the CDR3 is TGTGCCAGCAGTTCTCTTGGGGCGGGGGGCGCCAAAAACATTCAGTACTTC.

The rearrangement uses TRBV10-1 and TRBJ2-2; 10 nucleotides match TRBD2. The CDR3 is 14 amino acids. V was pared by 8 bases and J by 5 bases, with 5 bases of the junction left unmatched. Germline V CDR1 and CDR2: WNHNN, SYGVQD (reference sequence). The CDR3 bases are TGCGCCAGCGGGCTAGCGGGGGTGACCGGGGAGCTGTTTTTT. Encoded protein: CASGLAGVTGELFF.

This rearrangement joins TRBV4-3 to TRBJ2-7; 10 nucleotides align to TRBD1. The CDR3 sequence is 14 residues long. CDR1 is LGHNA, CDR2 YSLEER, per germline. J gave up 2 bases and V 5 bases, and 3 bases lay outside the gene matches. The CDR3 sequence is CASSTGTGAYEQYF. CDR3 sequence (DNA): TGCGCCAGCAGCACCGGGACAGGGGCCTACGAGCAGTACTTC.

Points on this clone: Relative to the germline gene, one junction end is altered; a read error may explain this. This chain joins TRBV6-5 and TRBJ1-5; no clear D gene. Germline CDR1 MNHEY, CDR2 SVGAGI. The CDR3 is made up of 14 amino acids. Written as DNA, the CDR3 is TGTGCCAGCATCCGGGGAATTAGCGATCAGCCCCAGCATTTT. Translating it yields CASIRGISDQPQHF.

V is TRBV11-2 and J is TRBJ2-1, with 9 nucleotides matching TRBD1. Germline V gives CDR1 SGHAT, CDR2 FQNNGV. The V segment lost 5 bases and the J segment 6 bases; nucleotides outside the gene matches: 14. CDR3 size: 17 residues. The CDR3 DNA is TGTGCCAGCAGCCCCGGCACCTGGGACAGGGTTAGCAATGAGCAGTTCTTC. This gives the protein CASSPGTWDRVSNEQFF.

The chain recombines TRBV9 with TRBJ2-5, with 12 bases aligning to TRBD2. Germline V lookup: CDR1 SGDLS, CDR2 YYNGEE. CDR3 length: 16 residues. With V trimmed by 2 bases and J by 1 base, 3 bases remained unmatched. The CDR3 here is CASSVGTSGPQETQYF. CDR3 DNA: TGTGCCAGCAGCGTGGGGACTAGCGGGCCCCAAGAGACCCAGTACTTC.

The chain combines TRBV7-8 with TRBJ1-5; 7 positions match TRBD1. The germline gives CDR1 SGHVS, CDR2 FQNEAQ. With 1 base clipped from V and 7 bases from J, the junction kept 4 bases outside the gene matches. The CDR3 length is 14 residues. This chain's CDR3 is CASSLEGARQPQHF. The CDR3 DNA is TGTGCCAGCAGCTTAGAGGGGGCGAGGCAGCCCCAGCATTTT.

The gene calls are TRBV11-2 and TRBJ2-3; 7 positions agree with TRBD1. The CDR3 is 15 amino acids. With V trimmed by 3 bases and J by 5 bases, 8 bases remained unmatched. Germline CDR1 is SGHAT and CDR2 is FQNNGV. The CDR3 DNA sequence: TGTGCCAGCAGCTTGGGTCAACCAGGGGGAGATACGCAGTATTTT. Protein product: CASSLGQPGGDTQYF.

The rearrangement joins TRBV12-3 or TRBV12-4 to TRBJ2-5, with TRBD2 matching 11 bases. The ends lost 6 bases at V and 5 bases at J; junction bases unmatched: 2. The CDR3 is made up of 13 amino acids. The CDR3 loop reads CASRVAGGETQYF. Here the CDR3 DNA reads TGTGCCAGCAGAGTAGCGGGGGGGGAGACCCAGTACTTC.

V is TRBV3-1 (or the pseudogene TRBV3-2) and J is TRBJ2-5; D perhaps matches TRBD2 (5 bases). V gave up 4 bases and J gave up 5 bases, with 11 bases separating them. This CDR3 comprises 13 residues. CDR1 and CDR2 from the germline V gene are LGHDT and YNNKEL (reference sequence). The CDR3 sequence: CASSLSGRETQYF. DNA for the CDR3: TGTGCCAGCAGCCTCAGCGGCAGGGAGACCCAGTACTTC.

The chain recombines TRBV5-5 with TRBJ2-7, with D possibly TRBD2 on 6 matching bases. Germline CDR1 is SGHKS and CDR2 is YYEKEE (reference sequence). Trimming left V 4 bases short and J 2 bases short, with 19 bases between. CDR3 size: 16 residues. The CDR3 DNA sequence: TGTGCCAGCAGCGGGACCCGGCGGGGTGCGACCTACGAGCAGTACTTC. Translation gives CASSGTRRGATYEQYF.

CDR3 sequence reads: CASTATYEQYV. CDR3 bases: TGTGCCAGCACAGCGACCTACGAGCAGTACGTC. The chain carries TRBV2 and TRBJ2-7, with unresolved D. V dropped 7 bases and J dropped 2 bases, with 6 bases sitting between them. CDR1 SNHLY and CDR2 FYNNEI come from the germline V gene. The CDR3 is made up of 11 amino acids.

As DNA, the CDR3 is TGTGCCAGTAGTTGGGGGACAGCTGCTGAACCCCTCCACTTT. The encoded protein is CASSWGTAAEPLHF. This rearrangement joins TRBV19 to TRBJ1-6; 7 positions match TRBD1. The trim removed 5 bases at V and 12 bases at J, leaving 10 bases unmatched. The CDR3 spans 14 residues. Germline V gives CDR1 LNHDA, CDR2 SQIVND (reference sequence).

The rearrangement joins TRBV9 to TRBJ2-3; 10 bases line up with TRBD2. The CDR3 covers 16 residues. V lost 4 bases to trimming and J lost 2 bases; unmatched junction nucleotides: 7. From germline, CDR1 is SGDLS and CDR2 YYNGEE. CDR3 coding DNA: TGTGCCAGCAGCCCCCAGACTAGCGGGTCCACAGATACGCAGTATTTT. Its translation: CASSPQTSGSTDTQYF. Full variable domain (rest looked up from reference TRBV9 and TRBJ2-3): DSGVTQTPKHLITATGQRVTLRCSPRSGDLSVYWYQQSLDQGLQFLIQYYNGEERAKGNILERFSAQQFPDLHSELNLSSLELGDSALYFCASSPQTSGSTDTQYFGPGTRLTVL.

The rearrangement links TRBV6-1 to TRBJ1-4; 7 bases fit TRBD1. This CDR3 is built from 15 residues. CDR1 is MNHNS and CDR2 is SASEGT in the germline V gene. After removal of 3 bases from V and 3 bases from J, the junction contained 4 bases not matched to a gene. The CDR3 spells CASSESQGANEKLFF. The CDR3 nucleotides are TGTGCCAGCAGTGAGAGTCAGGGGGCTAATGAAAAACTGTTTTTT.

The chain combines TRBV11-2 with TRBJ2-5; 7 bases are shared with TRBD1. The CDR3 loop spans 14 amino acids. V lost 5 bases and J lost 3; bases outside the gene matches: 6. The germline gives CDR1 SGHAT, CDR2 FQNNGV. The CDR3: CASSPRQGEETQYF. Here the CDR3 DNA reads TGTGCCAGCAGCCCCCGACAGGGTGAAGAGACCCAGTACTTC. Variable domain in full (rest from reference TRBV11-2 and TRBJ2-5): EAGVAQSPRYKIIEKRQSVAFWCNPISGHATLYWYQQILGQGPKLLIQFQNNGVVDDSQLPKDRFSAERLKGVDSTLKIQPAKLEDSAVYLCASSPRQGEETQYFGPGTRLLVL.

The chain joins TRBV6-5 to TRBJ2-2; 9 bases fit TRBD2. The CDR3 length is 15 residues. Germline V CDR1 and CDR2: MNHEY, SVGAGI. Trimming removed 7 bases from V and 6 bases from J; junction bases left unmatched: 9. DNA of the CDR3: TGTGCCAGCACCTATGGTGGACTAGCGTCCGGGGAGCTGTTTTTT. It translates to CASTYGGLASGELFF.

The gene calls are TRBV2 and TRBJ1-1, with a weak D call TRBD1 (5 bases). Germline V gene lookup returns CDR1 SNHLY and CDR2 FYNNEI. The V end was cut by 6 bases, the J end by 1 base, with 21 bases between. The CDR3 is 17 amino acids. In DNA form, the CDR3 reads TGTGCCAGCAGGAGGAGTCAGGGAAGGTTTGAGAACACTGAAGCTTTCTTT. Its translation is CASRRSQGRFENTEAFF.